This T cell receptor beta chain was sequenced for a study of cytomegalovirus exposure and HLA in healthy donors (dated by TCRdb to 2015 to 2018). Describing the broader study: An earlier analysis of some 600 of the donors reported over 250 Gb of sequence data and 95 million to 130 million unique TCR beta sequences obtained from some 170 million T cells. Because of strong linkage in the cohort, a few DR-DQ haplotypes were treated as single units for association and clustering. To decide whether each TCR beta V gene segment behaved as functional or pseudogenic, an earlier analysis of fewer than 750 of the donors relied on high-throughput TCR beta sequencing. A later genetic analysis took genome-wide SNP genotypes for about 65% of the 666 donors and used that subset as a discovery cohort. The number of typed donors differed by locus: roughly 620-640 for A, B, C, DRB1 and DQB1; approximately 540 for DQA1; 606 for DPA1; and around 450 for DPB1. To predict cytomegalovirus infection status, the study brought together high-throughput TCR immunosequencing, statistical association of individual TCRs with disease status, and machine learning. Donor age, sex, ethnicity and CMV serostatus were collected together with the repertoire data. Among around 400 genotyped donors of the cohort, an average of about 240,000 unique TCR beta nucleotide sequences were sequenced per donor, about a sixth of them non-productive. Every repertoire in the discovery cohort had been generated on one and the same sequencing platform. In addition to the first cohort of hundreds of subjects, a separate validation cohort of 120 different subjects was used. The study aimed to test whether signatures of past pathogen exposure could be identified by cataloging public T cell receptors. Both class I and class II loci were covered by HLA typing, at four-digit resolution. A later analysis re-examined previously published TCR beta repertoires from around 670 donors and added high-resolution HLA genotyping to investigate patterns of TCR occurrence. Rather than drawing on any new phenotypic data, the later analysis identified candidate immune exposures from TCR beta sequences and the way those sequences occurred across donors. Using immunosequencing, the study profiled T cell repertoires from roughly 650 subjects and related those repertoires to cytomegalovirus serostatus. An early release that covered roughly 600 HLA-typed donors contained about 290 gigabases of sequencing data and around 80 million unique TCR sequences. Of the roughly 410 genotyped donors, 81% were placed in the genetic ancestry cluster associated with self-reported Caucasian donors. Broader findings and caveats from the paper: An association between a missense DCLRE1C variant and V-gene and J-gene trimming of TCR beta chains was found in a later genetic analysis and replicated in an independent cohort. Because the 87-base-pair reads could not distinguish some IMGT-functional V segments, including TRBV6-2 and TRBV6-3, those segments were excluded. In a later analysis, several top co-occurrence clusters were reported to appear linked to parvovirus B19, influenza, CMV and Epstein-Barr virus. A later analysis found that most CMV-associated TCR beta chains appeared HLA-restricted, with HLA associations seemingly driven largely by CMV exposure. The authors suggested that the approach could potentially be extended to other disease states and immunological phenotypes. Because counts were too low, about 18 rarely observed V segments, including chromosome 9 orphons, were left out of the earlier analysis of some 640 of the donors. Compared with the approximately 700-donor mean, donors in an Asian-associated ancestry cluster had fewer N-insertions in productive TCRs, according to a later genetic analysis. Correlated functional status among segregating V segments might be attributable to linkage disequilibrium, but an unknown experimental factor could not be ruled out. In vitro tests confirmed that a few of the cytomegalovirus-associated TCR beta chains recognize cytomegalovirus antigens. When HLA alleles, especially DR and DQ, strongly co-occurred, attributing TCR associations to individual alleles was difficult. A group of highly shared sequence variants was considered likely to be a technical artifact of the sequencing pipeline. In an earlier analysis of a few hundred of the donors, most TCR beta V segments were observed in productive rearrangements about 87% or about 30% of the time, broadly matching IMGT annotations. Presence/absence analyses assumed roughly uniform sequencing depth across donors, an assumption that may not hold. Immune exposure information for the cohort was limited to CMV serostatus. A further reported finding was that TCR beta sequences accurately predicted the HLA-A and HLA-B alleles for most subjects in the first cohort. Most TCR sequences were observed very rarely across donors, whereas some public TCRs were present in many individuals. Compared with equally common non-associated chains, HLA-associated TCR beta chains in a later analysis were more clonally expanded and had lower generation probabilities. In a later analysis, 16,951 TCR beta sequences were associated with specific HLA alleles at a false discovery rate of 0.05. Cytomegalovirus status was reported to be diagnosed by the classifier with high specificity and sensitivity in both the original and validation cohorts. HLA typing was unavailable for some donors at each locus, so association tests used only the typed subset. According to a later analysis, TCR association rates differed among HLA loci, with DRB1 alleles showing the most associated TCRs and HLA-C alleles showing the fewest. A total of about 150 TCR beta chains were listed by the study as associated with cytomegalovirus. The cohort was sequenced for TCR beta chains only, and without alpha or paired-chain data the features that could be detected were limited.

The cohort comprised under 700 healthy bone marrow donors. At the time of sampling, all cohort members were nominally healthy, though unrecorded immune exposures were likely present. Of the roughly 630 cohort members, just under 300 had a positive CMV serostatus and approximately 400 had a negative one, while no CMV serostatus was recorded for the donor. Each donor provided a peripheral blood sample, and peripheral blood mononuclear cells were used for TCR beta sequencing. The Qiagen DNeasy Blood Extraction Kit was used to extract genomic DNA from the blood cell samples. Via the germline V gene, CDR1 is SGHAT and CDR2 FQNNGV. Trimming leaves V shorter by 1 base and J shorter by 2 bases, with the junction holding 4 bases beyond the gene matches. The CDR3 holds 16 amino acids from the cysteine to the phenylalanine. CDR3 DNA is the only sequence kept; it has 48 bases, read in frame from the first base.

With respect to this clone: The clone's antigen remains unknown. No base-level quality is on record; no much larger clone is a single base apart.

The library relied on the immunoSEQ multiplex PCR assay. For the multiplex PCR, a mixture combining 60 forward primers for TCR Vbeta segments and 13 reverse primers for TCR Jbeta segments was used. Amplification of the CDR3 region of rearranged TCR beta genes was performed with a multiplex PCR assay on genomic DNA. The Illumina HiSeq System was used to sequence the amplified TCR beta libraries as 87-base-pair reads. The source study handled its data this way. A later analysis tallied 75 million to 85 million unique TCR beta chains across the 666 repertoires, and about 10 million of those chains were shared by two or more donors. Raw reads were error-corrected and collapsed into unique sequences with a nearest-neighbor algorithm that merged closely related sequences to remove PCR and sequencing errors. V, D and J gene segments were assigned by aligning CDR3 sequences to IMGT reference sequences. For a sequence to be retained, at least a six-nucleotide match to both a V gene segment and a J gene segment was required. Rearrangements were called productive when the CDR3 lacked stop codons and stayed in frame with V and J; all others were non-productive. CDR3 was defined according to IMGT convention as the region running from the second conserved V-encoded cysteine to the conserved J-encoded phenylalanine. The earlier analysis of about 610 of the donors excluded sequences that lacked an unambiguous match to a single V gene segment. In an earlier analysis of around 600 of the donors, V segments were called functional above 56.7% productive rearrangements and were called segregating when the between-donor standard deviation exceeded 5%. A statistical classification framework was built to diagnose cytomegalovirus status from the catalog of TCR beta chain sequences. A later analysis assigned V and J genes by comparing TCR nucleotide sequences with IMGT/GENE-DB human TR gene sequences. In a later analysis, CDR3 sequences and most-parsimonious VDJ recombination scenarios were assigned using the TCRdist pipeline. In a later analysis, each TCR beta chain was defined by its CDR3 amino acid sequence together with its V-gene family, and reads without a unique V-gene family were excluded. In a later analysis, several hundred highly shared, low-generation-probability nucleotide sequences were removed to address suspected cross-contamination and a sequencing artifact. In a later analysis, a clonal expansion index for each public chain was calculated from normalized within-repertoire ranks of inferred template counts. In a later analysis, generation probabilities were computed using a VDJ recombination model fitted to out-of-frame rearrangements, and the results were checked against IGoR. A later analysis scored TCR-TCR, TCR-HLA and TCR-CMV co-occurrence with hypergeometric tests, applying a repertoire-size bias correction to TCR pairs. False discovery rates were estimated in a later analysis by permuting HLA or CMV assignments 20 times. In a later analysis, co-occurring TCRs were grouped with DBSCAN, and TCRdist sequence similarity was added when clustering was performed within HLA-allele-positive subsets. Repertoires with fewer than 30,000 or more than 120,000 public chains were left out of co-occurrence clustering, as were five repertoires with anomalous nucleotide sharing. As stored in TCRdb, this immuneACCESS dataset retains in-frame rearrangements with V and J assigned. A fraction of the clones does not appear; measured against another copy, unresolved V genes explain less than half of the discrepancy, and the remainder lacks a known reason. V and J calls and clone size are those listed in that table; D and trimming were worked out from the DNA. The sample yields over 35,000 clones; around 50% were counted once. The top ten hold roughly an eighth of the sample.

The TCR originated in a human donor in good health. The chain couples TRBV11-2 to TRBJ2-7; TRBD1 matches 11 bases in the middle. The specimen was PBMCs. The DNA reads as follows: TGTGCCAGCAGCTTAGTGGGGACAGGGGGACCCTACGAGCAGTACTTC. Its amino acids are CASSLVGTGGPYEQYF.